The clone carrying this T cell receptor beta chain was seen many times. The antigen is not known. The making of cDNA relied on 5'RACE with 10-nucleotide random UMIs. TCRdb independently ran MiXCR on the 5' RACE reads; one entry per CDR3 protein. The repertoire holds more than 15,000 distinct CDR3 sequences, with 14% as singletons. The sorted-subset TCR libraries were prepared using about 960,000 CD4+ or CD8+ T cells as the starting material. These data come from a study of neurological immune-mediated disorders. Study results and caveats: Multiple sclerosis patients had less TCR clonal expansion than even healthy controls, unlike HTLV-1-associated myelopathy.

CDR3 length: 12 residues. Germline CDR1 reads DFQATT; CDR2 reads SNEGSKA (reference sequence). V was clipped by 5 bases and J by 3 bases, with 7 bases between them. The genes are TRBV20-1 and TRBJ2-2; no reliable D call. The sample consisted of CD4+ T cells from blood. The receptor's source is a woman between 55 and 75 years old with HTLV-1-associated myelopathy (HAM/TSP). CDR3 nucleotides: TGCAGTGCTCCAGATGACACCGGGGAGCTGTTTTTT. Encoded protein: CSAPDDTGELFF.